This T cell receptor (beta chain) is drawn from a study of PD-L1 blockade in urothelial cancer. In the study overall: Specimens of blood held a median count of approximately 150,000 T cells.

The V gene end was trimmed by 4 bases and the J gene end by 5 bases; junction bases not matched to a gene: 5. Germline CDR1 is KGHSY and CDR2 is FQNENV. The CDR3 consists of 14 residues. Synthetic templates analogous to TCR were spiked into all PCRs individually. This table comes from immunoSEQ multiplex PCR, and its TCRdb copy is limited to in-frame clones, with some not included. The sample has over 45,000 clones, 70% to 90% seen once. Time point here: pretreatment peripheral blood. Between 1 and 8 samples, pretreatment and on-treatment, were given by each patient. The source was PBMCs, collected around atezolizumab (anti-PD-L1) treatment. The chain couples TRBV16 to TRBJ1-1, with 9 bases fitting TRBD1. This sequence originates from a man aged 55-75 years with urothelial cancer. Here the CDR3 DNA reads TGTGCCAGCAGCCGGGACAGGGTGGGAACTGAAGCTTTCTTT. Residues: CASSRDRVGTEAFF.